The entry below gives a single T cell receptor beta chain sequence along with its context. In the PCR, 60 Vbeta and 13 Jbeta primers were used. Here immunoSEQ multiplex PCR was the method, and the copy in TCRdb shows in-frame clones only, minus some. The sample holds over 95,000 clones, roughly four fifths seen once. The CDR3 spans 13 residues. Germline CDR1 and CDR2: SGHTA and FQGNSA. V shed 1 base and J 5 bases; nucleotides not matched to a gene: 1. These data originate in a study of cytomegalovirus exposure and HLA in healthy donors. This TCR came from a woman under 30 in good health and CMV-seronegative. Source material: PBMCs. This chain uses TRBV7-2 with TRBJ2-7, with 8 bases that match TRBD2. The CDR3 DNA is TGTGCCAGCAGCTTAGTGACTAGCGACGAGCAGTACTTC. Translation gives CASSLVTSDEQYF.